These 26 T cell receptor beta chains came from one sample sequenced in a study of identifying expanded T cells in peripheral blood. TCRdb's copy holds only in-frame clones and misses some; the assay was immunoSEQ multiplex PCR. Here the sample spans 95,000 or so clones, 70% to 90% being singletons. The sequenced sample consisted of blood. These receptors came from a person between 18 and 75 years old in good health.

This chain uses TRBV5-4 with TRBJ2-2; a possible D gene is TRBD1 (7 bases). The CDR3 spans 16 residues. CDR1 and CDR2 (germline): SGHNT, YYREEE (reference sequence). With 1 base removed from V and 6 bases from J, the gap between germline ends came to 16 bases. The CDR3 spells CASSLPQGGVAGELFF. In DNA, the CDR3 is TGTGCCAGCAGCTTGCCGCAGGGGGGTGTCGCCGGGGAGCTGTTTTTT.

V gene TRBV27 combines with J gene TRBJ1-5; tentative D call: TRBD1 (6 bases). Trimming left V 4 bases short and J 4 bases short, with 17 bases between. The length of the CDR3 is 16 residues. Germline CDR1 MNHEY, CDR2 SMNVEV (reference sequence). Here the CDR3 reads CASSSGTTGRNQPQHF. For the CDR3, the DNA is TGTGCCAGCAGTTCCGGCACGACAGGTCGGAATCAGCCCCAGCATTTT.

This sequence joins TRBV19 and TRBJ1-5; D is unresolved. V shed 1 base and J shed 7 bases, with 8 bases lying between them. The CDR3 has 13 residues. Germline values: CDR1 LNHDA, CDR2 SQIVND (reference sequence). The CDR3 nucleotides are TGTGCCAGTAGTATAGCACGGGAACAGCCCCAGCATTTT. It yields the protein CASSIAREQPQHF.

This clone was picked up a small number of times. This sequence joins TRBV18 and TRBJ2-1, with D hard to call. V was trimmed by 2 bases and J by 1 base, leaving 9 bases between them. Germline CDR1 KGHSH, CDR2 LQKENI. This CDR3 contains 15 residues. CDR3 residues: CASSPTMVSYNEQFF. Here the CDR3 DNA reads TGTGCCAGCTCACCAACAATGGTTTCCTACAATGAGCAGTTCTTC.

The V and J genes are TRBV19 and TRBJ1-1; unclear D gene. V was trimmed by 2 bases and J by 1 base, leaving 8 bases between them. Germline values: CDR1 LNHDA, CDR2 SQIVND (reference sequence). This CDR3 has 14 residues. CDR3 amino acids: CASSISSRNTEAFF. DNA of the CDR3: TGTGCCAGTAGTATAAGCTCCCGGAACACTGAAGCTTTCTTT.

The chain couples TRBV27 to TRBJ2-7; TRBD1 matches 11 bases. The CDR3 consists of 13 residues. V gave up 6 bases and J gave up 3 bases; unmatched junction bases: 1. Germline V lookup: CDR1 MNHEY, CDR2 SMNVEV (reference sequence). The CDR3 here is CASRGQGGYEQYF. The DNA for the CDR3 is TGTGCCAGCAGGGGACAGGGGGGCTACGAGCAGTACTTC.

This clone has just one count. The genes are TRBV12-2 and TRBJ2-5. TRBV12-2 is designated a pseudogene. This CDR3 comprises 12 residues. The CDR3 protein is CASRWKGETQYF. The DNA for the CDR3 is TGTGCAAGTCGCTGGAAGGGAGAGACCCAGTACTTC.

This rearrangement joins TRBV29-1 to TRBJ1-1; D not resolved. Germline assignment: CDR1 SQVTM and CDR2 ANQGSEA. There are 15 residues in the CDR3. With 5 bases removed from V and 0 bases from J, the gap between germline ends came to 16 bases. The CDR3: CSVSKKDGLNTEAFF. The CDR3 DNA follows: TGCAGCGTTTCCAAAAAGGACGGATTGAACACTGAAGCTTTCTTT.

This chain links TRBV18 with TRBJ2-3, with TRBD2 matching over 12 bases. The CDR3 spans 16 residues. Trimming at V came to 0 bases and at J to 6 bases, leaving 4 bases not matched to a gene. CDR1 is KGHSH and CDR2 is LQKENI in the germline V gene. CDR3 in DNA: TGTGCCAGCTCACCACCCCTAGCGGGGGGGCGGGATACGCAGTATTTT. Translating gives CASSPPLAGGRDTQYF.

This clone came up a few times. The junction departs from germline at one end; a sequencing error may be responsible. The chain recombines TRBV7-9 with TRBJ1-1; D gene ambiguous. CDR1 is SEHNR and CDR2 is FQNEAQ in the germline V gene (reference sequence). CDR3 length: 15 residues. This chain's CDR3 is CASSLGRTIDTEAFF. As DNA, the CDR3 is TGTGCCAGCAGCTTAGGGCGGACGATTGACACGGAAGCTTTCTTT.

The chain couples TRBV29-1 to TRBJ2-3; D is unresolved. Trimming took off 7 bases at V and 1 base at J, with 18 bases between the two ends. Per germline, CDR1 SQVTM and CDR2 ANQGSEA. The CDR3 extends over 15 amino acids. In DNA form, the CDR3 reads TGCAGCGCCGAGAGGCCGAAGTCTGGCACAGATACGCAGTATTTT. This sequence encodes CSAERPKSGTDTQYF.

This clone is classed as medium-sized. The CDR3 DNA reads as TGTGCCAGCAGCCCCCGAGACAGGGCGGCTAATGAAAAACTGTTTTTT. It translates to CASSPRDRAANEKLFF. The chain links TRBV7-9 to TRBJ1-4; the match to TRBD1 covers 7 bases. V lost 5 bases, J lost 3 bases, and 9 bases stayed unmatched. The CDR3 is 16 amino acids. Germline CDR1 and CDR2: SEHNR and FQNEAQ (reference sequence). The complete variable domain, with remaining parts taken from reference TRBV7-9 and TRBJ1-4, reads DTGVSQNPRHKITKRGQNVTFRCDPISEHNRLYWYRQTLGQGPEFLTYFQNEAQLEKSRLLSDRFSAERPKGSFSTLEIQRTEQGDSAMYLCASSPRDRAANEKLFFGSGTQLSVL.

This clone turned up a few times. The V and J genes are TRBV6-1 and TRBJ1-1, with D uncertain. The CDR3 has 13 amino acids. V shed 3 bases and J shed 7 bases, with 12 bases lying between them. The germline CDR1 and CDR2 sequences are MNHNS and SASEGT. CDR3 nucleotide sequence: TGTGCCAGCAGTGAGGGCGGCCGGTTTGAAGCTTTCTTT. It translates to CASSEGGRFEAFF.

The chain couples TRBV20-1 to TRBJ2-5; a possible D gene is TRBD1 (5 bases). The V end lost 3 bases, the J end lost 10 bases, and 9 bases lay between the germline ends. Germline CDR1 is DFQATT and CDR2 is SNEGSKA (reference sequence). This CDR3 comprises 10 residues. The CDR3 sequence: CSASKGNQYF. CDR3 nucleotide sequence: TGCAGTGCTAGTAAGGGGAACCAGTACTTC.

The CDR3 here is CASSYWTGLGSYNEQFF. For the CDR3, the DNA is TGTGCCAGCAGTTACTGGACAGGACTAGGGTCCTACAATGAGCAGTTCTTC. This chain links TRBV7-2 with TRBJ2-1, with D perhaps assigned TRBD1 or TRBD2 (7 bases each). CDR1 SGHTA and CDR2 FQGNSA come from the germline V gene. Trimming pared 6 bases from V and 1 base from J, leaving 19 bases between. The CDR3 length is 17 residues.

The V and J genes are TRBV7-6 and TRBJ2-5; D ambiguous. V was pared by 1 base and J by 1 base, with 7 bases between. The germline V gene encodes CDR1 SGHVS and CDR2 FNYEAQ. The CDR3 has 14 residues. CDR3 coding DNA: TGTGCCAGCAGCTTAGGTCCAGCCCAAGAGACCCAGTACTTC. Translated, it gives CASSLGPAQETQYF.

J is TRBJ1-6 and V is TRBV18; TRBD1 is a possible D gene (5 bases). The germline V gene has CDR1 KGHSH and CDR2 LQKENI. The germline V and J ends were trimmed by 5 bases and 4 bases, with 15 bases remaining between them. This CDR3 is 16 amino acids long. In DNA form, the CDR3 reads TGTGCCAGCTCAGTCGGGACCTCCCAGTATAATTCACCCCTCCACTTT. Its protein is CASSVGTSQYNSPLHF.

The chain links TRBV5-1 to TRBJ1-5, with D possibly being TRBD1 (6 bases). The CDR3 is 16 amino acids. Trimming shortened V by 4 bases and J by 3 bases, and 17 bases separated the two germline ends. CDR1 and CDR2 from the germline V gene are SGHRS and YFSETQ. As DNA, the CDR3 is TGCGCCAGCAGCAGACCGGGACACACTATCAATCAGCCCCAGCATTTT. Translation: CASSRPGHTINQPQHF.

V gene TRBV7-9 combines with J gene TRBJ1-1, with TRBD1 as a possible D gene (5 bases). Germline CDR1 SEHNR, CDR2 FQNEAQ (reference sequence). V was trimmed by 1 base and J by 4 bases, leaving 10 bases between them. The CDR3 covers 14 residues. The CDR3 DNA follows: TGTGCCAGCAGCTTAGTTACAGGAGGCACTGAAGCTTTCTTT. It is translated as CASSLVTGGTEAFF.

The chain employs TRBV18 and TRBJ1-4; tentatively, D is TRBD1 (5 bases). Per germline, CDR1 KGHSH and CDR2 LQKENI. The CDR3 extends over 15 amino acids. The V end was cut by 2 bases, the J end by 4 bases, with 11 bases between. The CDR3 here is CASSPTGTDNEKLFF. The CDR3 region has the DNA TGTGCCAGCTCACCAACCGGGACGGATAATGAAAAACTGTTTTTT.

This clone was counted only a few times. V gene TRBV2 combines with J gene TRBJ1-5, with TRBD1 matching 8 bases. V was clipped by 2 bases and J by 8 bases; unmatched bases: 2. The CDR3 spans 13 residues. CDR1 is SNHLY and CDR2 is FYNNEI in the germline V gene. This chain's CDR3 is CASSEQGAKPQHF. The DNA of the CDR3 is TGTGCCAGCAGTGAACAGGGGGCGAAGCCCCAGCATTTT.

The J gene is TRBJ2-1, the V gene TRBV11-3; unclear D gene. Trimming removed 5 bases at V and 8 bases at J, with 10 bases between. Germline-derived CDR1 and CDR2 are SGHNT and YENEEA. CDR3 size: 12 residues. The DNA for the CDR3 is TGTGCCAGCAGCCCGATAAAAGATGAGCAGTTCTTC. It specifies CASSPIKDEQFF.

The CDR3 region is CASSPSANRDEQYF. DNA for the CDR3: TGTGCCAGCAGCCCGAGCGCTAACAGGGACGAGCAGTACTTC. The V call is TRBV7-6, the J call TRBJ2-5; TRBD1 is a possible D gene (6 bases). The J call could be wrong; TRBJ2-7 is a better fit for the DNA end. The CDR3 loop spans 14 amino acids. CDR1 is SGHVS, CDR2 FNYEAQ, per germline.

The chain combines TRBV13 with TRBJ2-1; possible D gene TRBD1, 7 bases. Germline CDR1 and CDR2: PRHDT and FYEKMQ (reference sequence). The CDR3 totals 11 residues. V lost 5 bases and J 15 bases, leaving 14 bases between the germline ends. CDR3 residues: CASSPSRGAFF. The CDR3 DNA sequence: TGTGCCAGCAGCCCAAGCAGGGGGGCGTTCTTC.

CDR3 residues: CASSASGTYLDGPQHF. The DNA for the CDR3 is TGTGCCAGCAGTGCTTCCGGGACATATCTTGACGGGCCCCAGCATTTT. This chain connects TRBV27 to TRBJ1-5, with D possibly being TRBD1 (6 bases). The germline CDR1 and CDR2 sequences are MNHEY and SMNVEV (reference sequence). This CDR3 comprises 16 residues. Trimming cost V 5 bases and J 9 bases, with 23 bases left between them.

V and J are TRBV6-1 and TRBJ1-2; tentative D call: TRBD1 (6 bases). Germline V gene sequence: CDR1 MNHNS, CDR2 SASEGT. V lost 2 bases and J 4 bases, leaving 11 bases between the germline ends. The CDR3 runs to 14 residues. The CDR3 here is CASSENRVVYGYTF. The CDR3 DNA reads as TGTGCCAGCAGTGAAAACAGGGTAGTCTATGGCTACACCTTC.